This T cell receptor (beta chain) was sequenced in a study of cytomegalovirus exposure and HLA in healthy donors. Overall study: As an earlier analysis found, 150 million to 200 million T cells yielded 117 million unique TCR beta sequences. Counted in an early data release were 75 million to 85 million unique TCRs from HLA-typed donors.

13 Jbeta primers and 60 Vbeta primers were used for the PCR. Using immunoSEQ multiplex PCR, the repertoire was profiled, and TCRdb retains in-frame clones only, with some absent. Of some 150,000 clones listed, around three quarters are singletons. Findings of the study overall: An analysis done earlier found most TCR beta V segments productive about 87% or about 30% of the time.

This CDR3 spans 13 amino acids. V lost 5 bases and J 7 bases, leaving 12 bases between the germline ends. The V gene's germline CDR1 is MDHEN and CDR2 SYDVKM. This clone occurred once. Its antigen is undetermined. Sequenced material: PBMCs. The chain is built from TRBV28 and TRBJ1-5; D is unresolved. This TCR was recovered from a woman in her forties in good health and CMV-seronegative. The CDR3: CASSTRAEQPQHF. CDR3 nucleotide sequence: TGTGCCAGCAGTACGAGGGCGGAACAGCCCCAGCATTTT.